The present entry profiles one T cell receptor beta chain with its context. The antigen remains unidentified. These data originate in a study of shared clonotypes between healthy human individuals. Study in general: Used for every donor were three CD4 naive, three CD4 memory, two CD8 naive and one CD8 memory plate. Overall study results and limits: Larger estimated richness was generally seen in naive subsets than in memory subsets.

The donor cohort consisted entirely of Caucasian adults residing in Nashville, Tennessee. The table came from immunoSEQ multiplex PCR; TCRdb's copy has only in-frame clones and leaves some out. This sample has roughly 760,000 clones, with approximately 79% found just once. The CDR3 consists of 13 residues. Germline V CDR1 and CDR2: SGHRS, YFSETQ. Trimming took 5 bases from V and 6 from J, leaving 12 bases between them. The receptor comes from a woman in her thirties in good health. The specimen was memory CD4+ T cells sorted from blood. Subset defined: CD45RA-negative fraction. The chain is built from TRBV5-1 and TRBJ1-3, with a possible D match to TRBD1 (6 bases). This chain's CDR3 is CASRSGEANTIYF. CDR3 sequence (DNA): TGCGCCAGCAGGTCAGGGGAGGCAAACACCATATATTTT.